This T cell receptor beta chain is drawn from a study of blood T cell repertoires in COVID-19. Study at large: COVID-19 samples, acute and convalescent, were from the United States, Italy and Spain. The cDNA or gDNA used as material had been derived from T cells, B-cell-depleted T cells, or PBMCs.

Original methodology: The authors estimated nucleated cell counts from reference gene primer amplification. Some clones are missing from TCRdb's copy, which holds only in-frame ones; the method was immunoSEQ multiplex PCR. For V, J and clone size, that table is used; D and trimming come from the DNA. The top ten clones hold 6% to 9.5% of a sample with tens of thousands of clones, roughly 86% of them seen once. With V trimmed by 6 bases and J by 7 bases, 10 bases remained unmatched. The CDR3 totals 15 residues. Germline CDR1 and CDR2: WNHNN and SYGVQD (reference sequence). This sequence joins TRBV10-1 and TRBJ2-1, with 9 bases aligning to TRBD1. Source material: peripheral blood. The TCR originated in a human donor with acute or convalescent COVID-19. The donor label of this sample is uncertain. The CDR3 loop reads CASSPTGTGWNEQFF. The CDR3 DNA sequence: TGCGCCAGCAGCCCGACCGGGACAGGGTGGAATGAGCAGTTCTTC.